These 24 T cell receptor beta chains came from one sample sequenced in a study of blood T cell repertoires in COVID-19. Sequencing was performed with immunoSEQ multiplex PCR; in TCRdb, only in-frame clones are kept and a portion is missing. The table records 120,000 or so clones, 81% of them present only once. The sample taken for sequencing was peripheral blood. The receptors were gathered from a man aged 30-40 years with COVID-19, enrolled during active disease.

The V call is TRBV7-2, the J call TRBJ1-2; the match to TRBD1 covers 8 bases. V shed 2 bases and J 4 bases; nucleotides not matched to a gene: 6. CDR1 is SGHTA, CDR2 FQGNSA, per germline. The CDR3 totals 15 residues. The chain's CDR3 is CASSLTGQVFYGYTF. The CDR3 bases are TGTGCCAGCAGCTTAACGGGACAGGTATTCTATGGCTACACCTTC.

In this sample, this clone turned up a few times. V and J are TRBV24-1 and TRBJ2-5, with 7 bases matching TRBD1. After removal of 10 bases from V and 5 bases from J, the junction contained 18 bases not matched to a gene. The CDR3 is 16 residues long. Germline V gene data show CDR1 as KGHDR and CDR2 as SFDVKD. CDR3: CATATSSATGSETQYF. CDR3 nucleotide sequence: TGTGCCACTGCCACCTCCTCGGCGACAGGGTCTGAGACCCAGTACTTC.

The rearrangement uses TRBV30 and TRBJ2-2; maybe TRBD1 (5 bases). This CDR3 has 17 amino acids. The V gene's germline CDR1 is GTSNPN and CDR2 SVGIG (reference sequence). Trimming pared 4 bases from V and 0 bases from J, leaving 18 bases between. CDR3 region: CAWMGHGPGANTGELFF. CDR3 DNA: TGTGCCTGGATGGGGCATGGGCCAGGCGCGAACACCGGGGAGCTGTTTTTT.

CDR3 bases: TGTGCCAGCCAGCCGGGACTAGATATAAATGAGCAGTTCTTC. Translating gives CASQPGLDINEQFF. The chain carries TRBV9 and TRBJ2-1, with TRBD2 matching over 8 bases. The ends lost 7 bases at V and 7 bases at J; junction bases unmatched: 10. CDR1 SGDLS and CDR2 YYNGEE come from the germline V gene. The CDR3 sequence is 14 residues long.

V and J are TRBV10-3 and TRBJ2-7; the match to TRBD2 covers 7 bases. Germline V gene lookup returns CDR1 ENHRY and CDR2 SYGVKD. The CDR3 is made up of 14 amino acids. The J segment lost 0 bases and the V segment lost 4 bases, leaving 3 bases of the junction unmatched. The CDR3 coding sequence is TGTGCCATCAGTGGGGCGGGGGTCTCCTACGAGCAGTACTTC. This encodes CAISGAGVSYEQYF.

This chain uses TRBV29-1 with TRBJ1-2, with D uncertain. With 3 bases removed from V and 8 bases from J, the gap between germline ends came to 10 bases. The CDR3 spans 11 residues. Germline-derived CDR1 and CDR2 are SQVTM and ANQGSEA. The CDR3 spells CSVDEAEGYTF. The CDR3 DNA reads as TGCAGCGTTGATGAGGCGGAGGGCTACACCTTC.

This chain connects TRBV9 to TRBJ2-1; 7 positions match TRBD2. V shed 4 bases, J shed 10 bases, and the junction held 14 bases outside the gene matches. The germline CDR1 and CDR2 sequences are SGDLS and YYNGEE. There are 15 residues in the CDR3. Written as DNA, the CDR3 is TGTGCCAGCAGCCTCCAATTAGCGGGCCTCGACGAGCAGTTCTTC. Protein product: CASSLQLAGLDEQFF.

This clone has a handful of counts. This chain links TRBV7-8 with TRBJ1-4; D call uncertain. The V end lost 1 base, the J end lost 4 bases, and 10 bases lay between the germline ends. The CDR3 extends over 15 amino acids. CDR1 is SGHVS, CDR2 FQNEAQ, per germline. The CDR3 reads CASSLGGGRNEKLFF. The CDR3 coding sequence is TGTGCCAGCAGCTTAGGCGGTGGCCGTAATGAAAAACTGTTTTTT.

The V and J genes are TRBV7-9 and TRBJ1-1; TRBD1 is a possible D gene (5 bases). Germline CDR1 SEHNR, CDR2 FQNEAQ (reference sequence). V lost 1 base, J lost 3 bases, and 9 bases lay in between. The CDR3 sequence is 14 residues long. This chain's CDR3 is CASSLGRGYTEAFF. Here the CDR3 DNA reads TGTGCCAGCAGCTTAGGTCGGGGGTACACTGAAGCTTTCTTT.

V usage is TRBV7-9 and J usage is TRBJ2-7, with D possibly TRBD2 on 5 matching bases. The germline gives CDR1 SEHNR, CDR2 FQNEAQ (reference sequence). The germline V and J ends were trimmed by 4 bases and 7 bases, with 8 bases remaining between them. This CDR3 region has 11 residues. CDR3 DNA sequence: TGTGCCAGCAGCTCCTCGGGGGAGCAGTACTTC. It encodes CASSSSGEQYF.

The table lists this clone with a few counts. This CDR3 is also generated by other DNA sequences in the sample. The chain recombines TRBV7-3 with TRBJ2-1; 10 nucleotides line up with TRBD1. Trimming at V came to 4 bases and at J to 2 bases, leaving 2 bases not matched to a gene. Germline CDR1 is SGHTA and CDR2 is FQGTGA. The CDR3 covers 15 residues. The chain's CDR3 is CASSSGTGAYNEQFF. The CDR3 region has the DNA TGTGCCAGCAGCTCTGGGACAGGGGCCTACAATGAGCAGTTCTTC.

The V call is TRBV7-9, the J call TRBJ2-7; the D gene is possibly TRBD2 (5 bases). The V gene lost 4 bases and the J gene lost 5 bases, with 12 bases spanning the gap. The germline gives CDR1 SEHNR, CDR2 FQNEAQ (reference sequence). This CDR3 is built from 13 residues. The CDR3 region has the DNA TGTGCCAGCAGCTCCGCGGAGAGGGACGAGCAGTACTTC. The encoded protein is CASSSAERDEQYF. The full variable domain, its missing parts supplied by reference TRBV7-9 and TRBJ2-7, is DTGVSQNPRHKITKRGQNVTFRCDPISEHNRLYWYRQTLGQGPEFLTYFQNEAQLEKSRLLSDRFSAERPKGSFSTLEIQRTEQGDSAMYLCASSSAERDEQYFGPGTRLTVT.

This sequence joins TRBV11-2 and TRBJ2-4; the match to TRBD2 covers 10 bases. CDR1 is SGHAT and CDR2 is FQNNGV in the germline V gene. The CDR3 is 17 amino acids. Trimming cost V 1 base and J 4 bases; bases outside gene matches: 7. The CDR3 DNA sequence: TGTGCCAGCAGCTTAGTCCCTCCGACTAGCGGGAAAAACATTCAGTACTTC. This codes for CASSLVPPTSGKNIQYF.

The chain couples TRBV11-2 to TRBJ1-2; perhaps TRBD1 as D (5 bases). The CDR3 is 13 amino acids. CDR1 is SGHAT, CDR2 FQNNGV, per germline. V gave up 3 bases and J gave up 7 bases, with 12 bases separating them. Here the CDR3 reads CASSFIGALGYTF. In DNA form, the CDR3 reads TGTGCCAGCAGCTTCATTGGGGCACTTGGCTACACCTTC.

V gene TRBV15 combines with J gene TRBJ2-1; 8 bases match TRBD1. The CDR3 runs to 15 residues. Germline V gene sequence: CDR1 LNHNV, CDR2 YYDKDF (reference sequence). The V gene end was trimmed by 4 bases and the J gene end by 3 bases; junction bases not matched to a gene: 5. This CDR3 is CATSTGQGIYNEQFF. The CDR3 coding sequence is TGTGCCACCAGCACCGGACAGGGCATCTACAATGAGCAGTTCTTC.

The chain links TRBV5-1 to TRBJ1-2; TRBD1 matches at 7 bases. V lost 3 bases, J lost 4 bases, and 6 bases stayed unmatched. CDR3 length equals 14 residues. In germline, CDR1 is SGHRS, CDR2 YFSETQ. The CDR3 region has the DNA TGCGCCAGCAGCTCGGGGTCAGGGGGCTATGGCTACACCTTC. It encodes CASSSGSGGYGYTF.

The chain employs TRBV6-2 or TRBV6-3 and TRBJ2-1; TRBD1 is a possible D gene (5 bases). The CDR3 length is 14 residues. Trimming left V 2 bases short and J 0 bases short, with 5 bases between. Germline V gene sequence: CDR1 MNHEY, CDR2 SVGEGT. The chain's CDR3 is CASSYRGSYNEQFF. The DNA of the CDR3 is TGTGCCAGCAGTTACAGGGGCTCCTACAATGAGCAGTTCTTC.

The J gene is TRBJ1-3, the V gene TRBV27; 10 positions agree with TRBD1. CDR3 length equals 15 residues. Germline V gene lookup returns CDR1 MNHEY and CDR2 SMNVEV (reference sequence). V shed 5 bases, J shed 4 bases, and the junction held 5 bases outside the gene matches. The chain's CDR3 is CASSPGQGRGNTIYF. CDR3 nucleotides: TGTGCCAGCAGTCCGGGACAGGGGAGAGGAAACACCATATATTTT.

This clone was picked up a small number of times. V and J are TRBV28 and TRBJ2-7; tentatively, D is TRBD2 (6 bases). The CDR3 is 14 amino acids. Germline CDR1 MDHEN, CDR2 SYDVKM. Deletions cut 2 bases from V and 0 bases from J, with 8 bases between. CDR3 coding DNA: TGTGCCAGCAGTTTAGCGGGGAGCTCCTACGAGCAGTACTTC. Protein sequence: CASSLAGSSYEQYF.

This clone was recorded only once. The V and J genes are TRBV19 and TRBJ2-1, with TRBD1 matching over 8 bases. The trim removed 10 bases at V and 7 bases at J, leaving 12 bases unmatched. Germline CDR1 reads LNHDA; CDR2 reads SQIVND (reference sequence). The CDR3 is made up of 14 amino acids. CDR3 amino acids: CATSQDRVWNEQFF. CDR3 coding DNA: TGTGCCACCTCGCAGGACAGGGTTTGGAATGAGCAGTTCTTC. Using reference TRBV19 and TRBJ2-1 for the parts outside the CDR3, the full variable domain is DGGITQSPKYLFRKEGQNVTLSCEQNLNHDAMYWYRQDPGQGLRLIYYSQIVNDFQKGDIAEGYSVSREKKESFPLTVTSAQKNPTAFYLCATSQDRVWNEQFFGPGTRLTVL.

The chain carries TRBV4-2 and TRBJ1-4; TRBD1 might be the D (6 bases). V lost 1 base to trimming and J lost 8 bases, with 17 bases between them. Germline CDR1 and CDR2: LGHNA and YNFKEQ. This CDR3 has 16 amino acids. This CDR3 reads CASSQAVRTGNEKLFF. As DNA, the CDR3 is TGTGCCAGCAGCCAAGCCGTACGTACAGGGAACGAAAAACTGTTTTTT.

This sequence joins TRBV19 and TRBJ1-6, with D possibly TRBD1 on 6 matching bases. The length of the CDR3 is 15 residues. Trimming shortened V by 8 bases and J by 6 bases, and 17 bases separated the two germline ends. Germline V lookup: CDR1 LNHDA, CDR2 SQIVND (reference sequence). This chain's CDR3 is CASGRVTGTNSPLHF. The CDR3 DNA sequence: TGTGCCAGTGGTCGCGTCACAGGGACTAATTCACCCCTCCACTTT.

This chain links TRBV11-3 with TRBJ1-4; 7 bases are shared with TRBD1. After removal of 4 bases from V and 0 bases from J, the junction contained 5 bases not matched to a gene. Per the germline V gene, CDR1 is SGHNT and CDR2 is YENEEA. The CDR3 totals 16 residues. The CDR3: CASSSSQGATNEKLFF. The CDR3 DNA follows: TGTGCCAGCAGCTCCTCCCAGGGGGCAACTAATGAAAAACTGTTTTTT.

The chain is built from TRBV9 and TRBJ2-7; TRBD1 agrees at 11 bases. The CDR3 covers 16 residues. Germline assignment: CDR1 SGDLS and CDR2 YYNGEE. Trimming took 0 bases from V and 3 from J; bases not matched to a gene: 5. As DNA, the CDR3 is TGTGCCAGCAGCGTAGATCCGGGACAGGGGGGCTACGAGCAGTACTTC. It is translated as CASSVDPGQGGYEQYF.